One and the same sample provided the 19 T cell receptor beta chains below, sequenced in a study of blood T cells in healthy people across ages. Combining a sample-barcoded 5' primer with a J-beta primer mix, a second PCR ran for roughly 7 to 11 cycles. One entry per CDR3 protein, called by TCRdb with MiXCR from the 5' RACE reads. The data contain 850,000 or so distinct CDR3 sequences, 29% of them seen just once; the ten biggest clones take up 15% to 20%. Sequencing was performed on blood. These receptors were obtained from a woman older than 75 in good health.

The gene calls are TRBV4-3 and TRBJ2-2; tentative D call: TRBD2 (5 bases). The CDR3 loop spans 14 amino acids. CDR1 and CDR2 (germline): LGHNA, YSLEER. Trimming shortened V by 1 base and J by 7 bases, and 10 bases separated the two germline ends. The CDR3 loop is CASSQVKAGGELFF. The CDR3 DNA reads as TGCGCCAGCAGCCAAGTCAAGGCGGGCGGGGAGCTGTTTTTT.

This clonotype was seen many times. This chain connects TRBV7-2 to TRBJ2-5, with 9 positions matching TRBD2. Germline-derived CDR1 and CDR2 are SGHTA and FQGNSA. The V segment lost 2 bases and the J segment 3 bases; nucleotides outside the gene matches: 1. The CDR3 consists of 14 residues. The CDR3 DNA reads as TGTGCCAGCAGCTTACTAGCGGGGAAAGAGACCCAGTACTTC. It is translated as CASSLLAGKETQYF.

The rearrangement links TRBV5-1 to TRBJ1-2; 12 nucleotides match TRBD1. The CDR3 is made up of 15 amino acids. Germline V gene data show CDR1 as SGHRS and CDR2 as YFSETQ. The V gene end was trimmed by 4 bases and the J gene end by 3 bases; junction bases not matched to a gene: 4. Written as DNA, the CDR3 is TGCGCCAGCAGCCCGGGACAGGGGGCTGACTATGGCTACACCTTC. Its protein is CASSPGQGADYGYTF.

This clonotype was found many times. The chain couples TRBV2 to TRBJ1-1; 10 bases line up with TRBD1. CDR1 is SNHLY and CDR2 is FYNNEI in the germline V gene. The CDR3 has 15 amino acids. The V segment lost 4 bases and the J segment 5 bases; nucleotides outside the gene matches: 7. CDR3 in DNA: TGTGCCAGCAGTGCACGACAGGGGGCTTGGACTGAAGCTTTCTTT. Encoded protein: CASSARQGAWTEAFF.

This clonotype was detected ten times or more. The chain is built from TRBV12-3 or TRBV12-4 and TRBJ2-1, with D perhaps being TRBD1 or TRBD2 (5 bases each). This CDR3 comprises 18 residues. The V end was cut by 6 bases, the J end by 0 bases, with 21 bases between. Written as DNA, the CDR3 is TGTGCCAGCAGCCGGCCGATGAGGGGCAGGGCCTCCTACAATGAGCAGTTCTTC. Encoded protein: CASSRPMRGRASYNEQFF.

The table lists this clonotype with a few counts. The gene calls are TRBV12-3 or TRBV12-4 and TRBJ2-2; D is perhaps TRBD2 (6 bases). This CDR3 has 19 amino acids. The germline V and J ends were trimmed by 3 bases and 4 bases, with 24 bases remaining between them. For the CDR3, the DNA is TGTGCCAGCAGTTTCGGGGGACCAGGAAGTGCAGGTTGCACCGGGGAGCTGTTTTTT. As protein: CASSFGGPGSAGCTGELFF.

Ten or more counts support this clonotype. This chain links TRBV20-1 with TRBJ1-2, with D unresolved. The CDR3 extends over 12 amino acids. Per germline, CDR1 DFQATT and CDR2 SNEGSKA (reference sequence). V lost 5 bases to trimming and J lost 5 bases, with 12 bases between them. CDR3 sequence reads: CSAVFRGYGYTF. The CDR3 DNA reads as TGCAGTGCTGTTTTCCGGGGTTATGGCTACACCTTC.

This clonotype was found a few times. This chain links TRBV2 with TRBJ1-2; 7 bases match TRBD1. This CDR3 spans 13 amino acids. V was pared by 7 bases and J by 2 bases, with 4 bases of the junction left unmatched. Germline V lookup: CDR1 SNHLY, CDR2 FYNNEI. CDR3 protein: CASTEDRNYGYTF. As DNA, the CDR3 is TGTGCCAGCACCGAGGACAGGAACTATGGCTACACCTTC.

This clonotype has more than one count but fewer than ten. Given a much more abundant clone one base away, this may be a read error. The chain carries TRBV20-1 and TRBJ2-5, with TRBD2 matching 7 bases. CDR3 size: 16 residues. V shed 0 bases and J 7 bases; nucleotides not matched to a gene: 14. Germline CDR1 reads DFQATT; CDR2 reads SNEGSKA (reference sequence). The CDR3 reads CSARDGKGSSGGTQYF. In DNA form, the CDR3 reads TGCAGTGCTAGAGATGGGAAGGGCAGCTCGGGAGGGACCCAGTACTTC.

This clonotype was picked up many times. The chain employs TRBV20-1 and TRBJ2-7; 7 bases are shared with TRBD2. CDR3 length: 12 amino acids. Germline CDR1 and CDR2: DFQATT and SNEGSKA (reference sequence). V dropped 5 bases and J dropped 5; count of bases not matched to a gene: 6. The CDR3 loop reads CSAGRDYNEQYF. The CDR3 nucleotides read TGCAGTGCTGGCCGGGACTATAACGAGCAGTACTTC.

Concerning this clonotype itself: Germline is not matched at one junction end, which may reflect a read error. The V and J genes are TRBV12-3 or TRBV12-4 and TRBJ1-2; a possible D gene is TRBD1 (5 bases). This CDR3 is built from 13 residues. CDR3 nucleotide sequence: TGTGCCAGCAACTCGGGACTAAACTGTGGCTACACCTTC. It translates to CASNSGLNCGYTF.

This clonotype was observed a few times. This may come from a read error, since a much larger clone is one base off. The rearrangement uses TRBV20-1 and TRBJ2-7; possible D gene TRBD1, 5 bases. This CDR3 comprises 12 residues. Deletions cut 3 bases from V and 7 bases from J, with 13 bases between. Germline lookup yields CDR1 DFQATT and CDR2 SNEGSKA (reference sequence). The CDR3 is CSAREQDNEQYF. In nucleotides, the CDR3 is TGCAGTGCTAGGGAACAGGACAATGAGCAGTACTTC.

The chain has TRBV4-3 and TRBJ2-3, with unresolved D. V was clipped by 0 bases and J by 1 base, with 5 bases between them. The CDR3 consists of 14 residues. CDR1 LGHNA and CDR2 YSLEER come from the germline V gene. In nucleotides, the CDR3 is TGCGCCAGCAGCCAAGATTATGGCACAGATACGCAGTATTTT. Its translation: CASSQDYGTDTQYF.

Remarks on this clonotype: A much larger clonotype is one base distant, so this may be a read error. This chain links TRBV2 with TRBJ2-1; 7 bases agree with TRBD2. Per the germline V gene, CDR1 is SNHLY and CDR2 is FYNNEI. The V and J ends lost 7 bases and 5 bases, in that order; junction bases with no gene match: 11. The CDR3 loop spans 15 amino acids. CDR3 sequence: CASTVERGSHNEQFF. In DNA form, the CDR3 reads TGTGCCAGCACTGTCGAGCGGGGTTCCCACAATGAGCAGTTCTTC. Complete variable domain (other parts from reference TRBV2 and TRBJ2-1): EPEVTQTPSHQVTQMGQEVILRCVPISNHLYFYWYRQILGQKVEFLVSFYNNEISEKSEIFDDQFSVERPDGSNFTLKIRSTKLEDSAMYFCASTVERGSHNEQFFGPGTRLTVL.

Here the CDR3 reads CASSVGTGPSTDTQYF. The CDR3 DNA reads TGCGCCAGCAGTGTTGGGACAGGGCCTAGCACAGATACGCAGTATTTT. The chain employs TRBV5-1 and TRBJ2-3; 9 bases agree with TRBD1. Germline CDR1 is SGHRS and CDR2 is YFSETQ. The CDR3 covers 16 residues. The J segment lost 0 bases and the V segment lost 5 bases, leaving 7 bases of the junction unmatched. The full variable domain, completed using reference TRBV5-1 and TRBJ2-3, is KAGVTQTPRYLIKTRGQQVTLSCSPISGHRSVSWYQQTPGQGLQFLFEYFSETQRNKGNFPGRFSGRQFSNSRSEMNVSTLELGDSALYLCASSVGTGPSTDTQYFGPGTRLTVL.

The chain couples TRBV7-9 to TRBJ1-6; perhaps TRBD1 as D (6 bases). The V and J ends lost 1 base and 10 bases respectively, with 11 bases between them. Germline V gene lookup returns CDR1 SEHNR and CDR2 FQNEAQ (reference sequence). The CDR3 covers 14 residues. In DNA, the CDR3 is TGTGCCAGCAGCTTAGGGCCAAGGGGGTCACCCCTCCACTTT. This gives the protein CASSLGPRGSPLHF.

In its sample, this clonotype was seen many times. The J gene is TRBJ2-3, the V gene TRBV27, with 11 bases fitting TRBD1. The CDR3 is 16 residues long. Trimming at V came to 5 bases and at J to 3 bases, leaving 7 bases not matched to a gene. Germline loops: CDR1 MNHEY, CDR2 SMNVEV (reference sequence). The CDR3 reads CASSPLGQGDTDTQYF. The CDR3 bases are TGTGCCAGCAGTCCCCTGGGACAGGGGGATACAGATACGCAGTATTTT.

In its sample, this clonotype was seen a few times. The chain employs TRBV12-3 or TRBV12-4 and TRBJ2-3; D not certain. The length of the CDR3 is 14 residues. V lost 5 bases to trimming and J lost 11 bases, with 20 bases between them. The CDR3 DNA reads TGTGCCAGCAGTCATCGGGTGAGAGCAGATGTGCAGTATTTT. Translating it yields CASSHRVRADVQYF.

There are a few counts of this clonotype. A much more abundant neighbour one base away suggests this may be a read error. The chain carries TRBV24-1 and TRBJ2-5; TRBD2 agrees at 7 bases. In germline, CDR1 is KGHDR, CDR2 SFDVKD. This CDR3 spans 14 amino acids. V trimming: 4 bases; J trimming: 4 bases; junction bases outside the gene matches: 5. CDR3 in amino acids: CATSDSGVGETQYF. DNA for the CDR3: TGTGCCACCAGTGACAGCGGGGTCGGAGAGACCCAGTACTTC.